This TCR beta chain was identified during a study of blood T cells in healthy people across ages. General study findings and limits: Lack of knowledge of donor CMV status possibly confounded expanded clonotype changes. In older individuals, TCR beta diversity per million T cells was lower, falling roughly linearly with age.

Primed by a sample-barcoded 5' primer and a J-beta primer mix, a second PCR proceeded for about 6 to 12 cycles. Each cDNA molecule, via a template-switch adaptor with 12 random nucleotides, was tagged. TCRdb reprocessed the 5' RACE reads with MiXCR, giving one entry per CDR3 protein. In the table there are some 1,800,000 distinct CDR3 sequences, roughly 43% of which are singletons. As for this clonotype: As yet, its antigen is unknown. One end of the junction fails to match germline, which may point to a read error.

This receptor was taken from a human donor in good health. The sequenced material came from blood.

The DNA for the CDR3 is TGTGCCAGCAGCGGACAGGGGGGGAATTCACCCCGCCACTTT. Its protein is CASSGQGGNSPRHF. The chain combines TRBV11-2 with TRBJ1-6; 10 nucleotides align to TRBD1. The CDR3 runs 14 residues. CDR1 and CDR2 (germline): SGHAT, FQNNGV.